These 17 T cell receptor beta chains came from one sample sequenced in a study of cytomegalovirus exposure and HLA in healthy donors. TCRdb's table, derived via immunoSEQ multiplex PCR, lists solely in-frame clones and lacks some. The profile shows 60,000 to 65,000 clones, about 96% of them singletons. The sequencing sample was made of PBMCs. These TCRs come from a woman between 18 and 29 years old in good health and CMV-seronegative.

The CDR3 nucleotides read TGCGCCACCTGGACCGGGATTGGGAACACCGGGGAGCTGTTTTTT. This encodes CATWTGIGNTGELFF. The rearrangement uses TRBV5-1 and TRBJ2-2, with D maybe TRBD2 (5 bases). V was pared by 9 bases and J by 1 base, with 16 bases between. The V gene's germline CDR1 is SGHRS and CDR2 YFSETQ. This CDR3 spans 15 amino acids.

V and J are TRBV10-3 and TRBJ2-7, with D perhaps TRBD1 (6 bases). Trimming left V 7 bases short and J 3 bases short, with 16 bases between. Germline lookup yields CDR1 ENHRY and CDR2 SYGVKD. The CDR3 has 14 amino acids. This CDR3 reads CAITTGFGNYEQYF. The CDR3 DNA reads TGTGCCATCACCACAGGGTTTGGGAACTACGAGCAGTACTTC.

This rearrangement joins TRBV7-2 to TRBJ1-2; the D gene is possibly TRBD1 (6 bases). Trimming took off 8 bases at V and 8 bases at J, with 18 bases between the two ends. The CDR3 sequence is 13 residues long. The germline CDR1 and CDR2 sequences are SGHTA and FQGNSA. Written as DNA, the CDR3 is TGTGCCAGCCAGAAGGGGGGGGTAAAGGGCTACACCTTC. This sequence encodes CASQKGGVKGYTF.

This rearrangement joins TRBV27 to TRBJ2-7; 11 bases are a match to TRBD2. The junction had 2 bases not matched to a gene; V was cut back by 5 bases and J by 2 bases. The germline V gene encodes CDR1 MNHEY and CDR2 SMNVEV (reference sequence). The length of the CDR3 is 14 residues. CDR3 coding DNA: TGTGCCAGCAGTGAGACTAGCGGGACCTACGAGCAGTACTTC. Protein: CASSETSGTYEQYF.

The V gene is TRBV6-5, the J gene TRBJ2-5; D gene unclear. V was clipped by 7 bases and J by 1 base, with 13 bases between them. Germline CDR1 and CDR2: MNHEY and SVGAGI. The CDR3 has 14 residues. CDR3 in DNA: TGTGCCAGCAAACGGCGTAGCCTCCAAGAGACCCAGTACTTC. It specifies CASKRRSLQETQYF.

J is TRBJ2-7 and V is TRBV5-6, with TRBD2 as a possible D gene (5 bases). Germline loops: CDR1 SGHDT, CDR2 YYEEEE. The CDR3 runs 16 residues. V was clipped by 4 bases and J by 2 bases, with 19 bases between them. CDR3 nucleotide sequence: TGTGCCAGCAGCGCCCGGAGGACCGCGACCCCCTACGAGCAGTACTTC. It yields the protein CASSARRTATPYEQYF.

V usage is TRBV19 and J usage is TRBJ2-1, with TRBD2 matching over 11 bases. This CDR3 is built from 18 residues. Per germline, CDR1 LNHDA and CDR2 SQIVND (reference sequence). Trimming took 5 bases from V and 1 from J; bases not matched to a gene: 10. CDR3: CASSHRVAGGSSYNEQFF. The CDR3 nucleotides are TGTGCCAGTAGTCACCGGGTAGCGGGAGGGTCTTCCTACAATGAGCAGTTCTTC.

The rearrangement joins TRBV4-1 to TRBJ2-1; TRBD2 matches at 14 bases. CDR1 and CDR2 from the germline V gene are MGHRA and YSYEKL. The CDR3 sequence is 15 residues long. After removal of 6 bases from V and 5 bases from J, the junction contained 3 bases not matched to a gene. CDR3 DNA: TGCGCCAGCAGAGCGGGACTAGCGGGAGACAATGAGCAGTTCTTC. Its translation is CASRAGLAGDNEQFF.

The chain is built from TRBV27 and TRBJ2-5; D is perhaps TRBD2 (6 bases). Germline-derived CDR1 and CDR2 are MNHEY and SMNVEV (reference sequence). This CDR3 is built from 14 residues. The ends were cut back, 3 bases at V and 1 base at J, with 9 bases in the middle. The CDR3, as DNA: TGTGCCAGCAGTTTCCGGGGGACCCAAGAGACCCAGTACTTC. This translates into CASSFRGTQETQYF.

The chain recombines TRBV9 with TRBJ1-2; 9 bases are a match to TRBD1. V shed 0 bases and J 2 bases; nucleotides not matched to a gene: 14. In germline, CDR1 is SGDLS, CDR2 YYNGEE. This CDR3 is 19 amino acids long. Here the CDR3 reads CASSVEDMGQGWRNYGYTF. The CDR3 nucleotides read TGTGCCAGCAGCGTAGAGGATATGGGACAGGGTTGGCGCAACTATGGCTACACCTTC.

This chain connects TRBV4-1 to TRBJ2-2, with 9 bases aligning to TRBD1. The CDR3 is 15 amino acids. Germline CDR1 is MGHRA and CDR2 is YSYEKL. J gave up 4 bases and V 6 bases, and 6 bases lay outside the gene matches. CDR3 sequence: CASRGGDRATGELFF. The CDR3 DNA reads TGCGCCAGCAGGGGGGGGGACAGGGCCACCGGGGAGCTGTTTTTT.

To note about this clone: At one of its ends the junction is not consistent with the germline gene, which may arise from a read error. The chain links TRBV7-6 to TRBJ2-1, with D possibly matching TRBD2 (6 bases). The CDR3 spans 15 residues. In germline, CDR1 is SGHVS, CDR2 FNYEAQ. The CDR3 reads CGSALGGWAYNEQFF. The CDR3 coding sequence is TGTGGCAGCGCACTTGGGGGGTGGGCCTACAATGAGCAGTTCTTC.

The V gene is TRBV19, the J gene TRBJ2-5; TRBD2 aligns across 11 bases. The CDR3 is 15 residues long. The germline V gene has CDR1 LNHDA and CDR2 SQIVND (reference sequence). The trim removed 6 bases at V and 4 bases at J, leaving 7 bases unmatched. CDR3 nucleotides: TGTGCCAGTAGCACGGGACTAGCGGACCTAGAGACCCAGTACTTC. It codes for CASSTGLADLETQYF.

The rearrangement uses TRBV28 and TRBJ2-4, with 12 bases matching TRBD2. CDR3 length: 17 residues. V was pared by 5 bases and J by 4 bases, with 9 bases of the junction left unmatched. Germline CDR1 and CDR2: MDHEN and SYDVKM. CDR3 protein: CASSPSTSGSGKNIQYF. The DNA for the CDR3 is TGTGCCAGCAGTCCCTCGACTAGCGGGAGTGGTAAAAACATTCAGTACTTC.

The chain combines TRBV4-3 with TRBJ1-6; 8 bases align to TRBD1. The trim removed 5 bases at V and 11 bases at J, leaving 11 bases unmatched. The length of the CDR3 is 15 residues. CDR1 and CDR2 from the germline V gene are LGHNA and YSLEER. CDR3 DNA: TGCGCCAGCAGCGAACGGACAGGGTCGCCGGCACCCCTCCACTTT. It specifies CASSERTGSPAPLHF.

This chain links TRBV7-9 with TRBJ2-1; 14 nucleotides match TRBD2. The germline gives CDR1 SEHNR, CDR2 FQNEAQ (reference sequence). J lost 10 bases, V lost 5 bases, and 10 bases had no gene match. There are 16 residues in the CDR3. The CDR3 sequence: CASSPPGLAGVGEQFF. The CDR3 DNA is TGTGCCAGCAGCCCACCGGGACTAGCGGGAGTTGGGGAGCAGTTCTTC.

J is TRBJ1-1 and V is TRBV6-1; 11 bases agree with TRBD1. In germline, CDR1 is MNHNS, CDR2 SASEGT. The CDR3 spans 15 residues. V lost 1 base, J lost 6 bases, and 4 bases stayed unmatched. CDR3 coding DNA: TGTGCCAGCAGTGAAGTGGACAGGGGGCCTTCTGAAGCTTTCTTT. Translation gives CASSEVDRGPSEAFF.